Each of the 15 T cell receptor beta chains below was sequenced from the same sample in a study of T-cell memory formation after mild COVID-19. MiXCR, run by TCRdb on the 5' RACE reads, gives a single entry per CDR3 protein. Of about 560,000 distinct CDR3 sequences listed, roughly 21% are singletons. The specimen was PBMCs or a T cell subset sorted from them (not recorded which). The receptors come from an adult woman who had mild COVID-19 (a few samples of this study predate the infection). Cell type and time point are not known.

The rearrangement joins TRBV2 to TRBJ1-1; unclear D gene. Germline CDR1 and CDR2: SNHLY and FYNNEI. Trimming stripped 0 bases from V and 4 bases from J, with 12 bases between. The CDR3 has 15 amino acids. This CDR3 is CASSEARTVGTEAFF. The CDR3 DNA follows: TGTGCCAGCAGTGAAGCGAGAACAGTTGGCACTGAAGCTTTCTTT.

The chain couples TRBV12-3 or TRBV12-4 to TRBJ2-3; TRBD2 agrees at 7 bases. V dropped 2 bases and J dropped 2; count of bases not matched to a gene: 4. This CDR3 comprises 15 residues. CDR3 in DNA: TGTGCCAGCAGTTTATCCAGCGGGATCACAGATACGCAGTATTTT. Translating it yields CASSLSSGITDTQYF.

This clonotype was found a few times. The CDR3 reads CASSQGGLGGHEQYF. The CDR3 DNA follows: TGTGCCAGCAGCCAAGGAGGTCTCGGGGGGCACGAGCAGTACTTC. The chain is built from TRBV4-2 and TRBJ2-7; TRBD2 might be the D (7 bases). V gave up 1 base and J gave up 5 bases, with 15 bases separating them. This CDR3 region has 15 residues. Germline V lookup: CDR1 LGHNA, CDR2 YNFKEQ.

The rearrangement uses TRBV6-5 and TRBJ2-2, with D maybe TRBD1 (5 bases). Trimming shortened V by 4 bases and J by 5 bases, and 8 bases separated the two germline ends. This CDR3 is 13 amino acids long. CDR1 is MNHEY and CDR2 is SVGAGI in the germline V gene. The CDR3 region has the DNA TGTGCCAGCAGTTTTGGGGCGACCGGGGAGCTGTTTTTT. Translated: CASSFGATGELFF.

The V gene is TRBV27, the J gene TRBJ1-2, with D uncertain. Trimming pared 6 bases from V and 3 bases from J, leaving 11 bases between. CDR1 and CDR2 (germline): MNHEY, SMNVEV (reference sequence). CDR3 length: 13 amino acids. The CDR3 spells CASRGIVDYGYTF. The CDR3 DNA sequence: TGTGCCAGCAGGGGTATAGTCGACTATGGCTACACCTTC.

The chain links TRBV6-2 or TRBV6-3 to TRBJ1-1; 8 nucleotides agree with TRBD1. The junction had 6 bases not matched to a gene; V was cut back by 2 bases and J by 1 base. Germline lookup yields CDR1 MNHEY and CDR2 SVGEGT. The CDR3 is 16 amino acids. Written as DNA, the CDR3 is TGTGCCAGCAGTTACGAGGACAGGGTGGGGAACACTGAAGCTTTCTTT. Protein: CASSYEDRVGNTEAFF.

This clonotype appeared many times. The J gene is TRBJ2-1, the V gene TRBV11-2, with 7 bases that match TRBD2. Per the germline V gene, CDR1 is SGHAT and CDR2 is FQNNGV. This CDR3 is built from 13 residues. V lost 5 bases to trimming and J lost 4 bases; unmatched junction nucleotides: 2. The CDR3 loop reads CASSQGLYNEQFF. DNA for the CDR3: TGTGCCAGCAGCCAGGGACTATACAATGAGCAGTTCTTC.

The chain recombines TRBV12-3 or TRBV12-4 with TRBJ1-4; weak D call: TRBD1 (5 bases). Trimming shortened V by 3 bases and J by 8 bases, and 13 bases separated the two germline ends. The CDR3 consists of 14 residues. CDR3: CASSLRGLEEKLFF. The CDR3 DNA reads TGTGCCAGCAGTTTGAGGGGTTTAGAAGAAAAACTGTTTTTT.

This clonotype was seen only a few times. This rearrangement joins TRBV7-9 to TRBJ1-2, with a possible D match to TRBD1 (5 bases). Germline CDR1 is SEHNR and CDR2 is FQNEAQ (reference sequence). The CDR3 spans 12 residues. The V end lost 5 bases, the J end lost 6 bases, and 10 bases lay between the germline ends. CDR3: CASSAGTDGYTF. The CDR3 DNA reads as TGTGCCAGCAGCGCCGGGACCGATGGCTACACCTTC.

This clonotype was recorded a few times. The chain employs TRBV7-9 and TRBJ2-7; 8 positions agree with TRBD2. The CDR3 loop spans 16 amino acids. Germline CDR1 is SEHNR and CDR2 is FQNEAQ (reference sequence). The V gene end was trimmed by 5 bases and the J gene end by 2 bases; junction bases not matched to a gene: 11. This chain's CDR3 is CASSPIVAGGTYEQYF. In DNA, the CDR3 is TGTGCCAGCAGCCCCATCGTGGCGGGGGGAACCTACGAGCAGTACTTC.

CDR3 DNA sequence: TGTGCCAGCAGTTTAGGGACAGCCTGGTACTATGGCTACACCTTC. Its protein product is CASSLGTAWYYGYTF. This chain links TRBV12-3 or TRBV12-4 with TRBJ1-2, with D perhaps matching TRBD1 (6 bases). This CDR3 region has 15 residues. Between the trimmed V and J ends, which lost 1 base and 3 bases, there was a span of 12 bases.

This clonotype was picked up many times. This chain connects TRBV11-2 to TRBJ2-1, with 9 bases fitting TRBD2. Germline V gives CDR1 SGHAT, CDR2 FQNNGV. J lost 8 bases, V lost 5 bases, and 10 bases had no gene match. The CDR3 contains 15 residues. CDR3 region: CASSPASGNFDEQFF. CDR3 bases: TGTGCCAGCAGCCCCGCTAGCGGGAATTTCGATGAGCAGTTCTTC.

The chain uses TRBV2 and TRBJ2-7; D may be TRBD2 (6 bases). This CDR3 is 12 amino acids long. The ends were cut back, 6 bases at V and 11 bases at J, with 17 bases in the middle. Germline values: CDR1 SNHLY, CDR2 FYNNEI. CDR3 sequence (DNA): TGTGCCAGCAGACTCGACGACGGGGGAGAGTACTTC. Amino acids: CASRLDDGGEYF.

This clonotype has more than one count but fewer than ten. The V and J genes are TRBV3-1 and TRBJ1-1; D is unclear. V was pared by 0 bases and J by 6 bases, with 5 bases between. Germline values: CDR1 LGHDT, CDR2 YNNKEL (reference sequence). The CDR3 is 12 residues long. This CDR3 is CASSQDMAEAFF. As DNA, the CDR3 is TGTGCCAGCAGCCAAGATATGGCTGAAGCTTTCTTT.

V usage is TRBV29-1 and J usage is TRBJ1-1; no definite D call. The V end was cut by 1 base, the J end by 5 bases, with 17 bases between. CDR1 SQVTM and CDR2 ANQGSEA come from the germline V gene. This CDR3 comprises 15 residues. The CDR3 coding sequence is TGCAGCGTTGAAGTCCCACGACGGGCCGGAACTGAAGCTTTCTTT. Translating gives CSVEVPRRAGTEAFF.